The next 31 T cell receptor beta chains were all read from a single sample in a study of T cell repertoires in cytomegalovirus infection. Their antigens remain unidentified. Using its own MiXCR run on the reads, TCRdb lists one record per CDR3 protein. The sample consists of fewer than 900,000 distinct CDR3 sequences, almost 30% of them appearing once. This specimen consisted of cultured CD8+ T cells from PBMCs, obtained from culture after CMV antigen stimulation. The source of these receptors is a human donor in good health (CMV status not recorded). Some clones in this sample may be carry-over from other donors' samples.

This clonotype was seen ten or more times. The CDR3, as DNA: TGTGCCAGCAGCTTAATTCCGGTAACTCTGGCAAACACCATATATTTT. It yields the protein CASSLIPVTLANTIYF. The chain recombines TRBV7-9 with TRBJ1-3; D gene unclear. The length of the CDR3 is 16 residues. Trimming removed 2 bases from V and 6 bases from J, with 17 bases in between. Germline CDR1 and CDR2: SEHNR and FQNEAQ (reference sequence).

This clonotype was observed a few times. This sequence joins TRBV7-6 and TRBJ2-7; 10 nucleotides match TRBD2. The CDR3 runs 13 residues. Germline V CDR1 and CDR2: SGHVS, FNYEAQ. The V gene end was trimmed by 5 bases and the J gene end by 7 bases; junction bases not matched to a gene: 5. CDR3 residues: CASSQAGGREQYF. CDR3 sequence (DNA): TGTGCCAGCAGCCAAGCGGGGGGGAGAGAGCAGTACTTC.

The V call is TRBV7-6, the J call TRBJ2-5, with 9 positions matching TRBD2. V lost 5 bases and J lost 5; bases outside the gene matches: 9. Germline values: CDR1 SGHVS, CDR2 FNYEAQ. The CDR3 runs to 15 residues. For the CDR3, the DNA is TGTGCCAGCAGCCCCTCGCGGGGGGGCGGGGAGACCCAGTACTTC. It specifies CASSPSRGGGETQYF.

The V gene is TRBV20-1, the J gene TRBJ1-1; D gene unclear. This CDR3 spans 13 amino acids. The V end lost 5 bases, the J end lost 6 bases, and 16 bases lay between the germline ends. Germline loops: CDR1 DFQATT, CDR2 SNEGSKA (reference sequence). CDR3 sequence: CSAAPTDTSEAFF. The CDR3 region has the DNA TGCAGTGCTGCACCGACGGATACATCTGAAGCTTTCTTT.

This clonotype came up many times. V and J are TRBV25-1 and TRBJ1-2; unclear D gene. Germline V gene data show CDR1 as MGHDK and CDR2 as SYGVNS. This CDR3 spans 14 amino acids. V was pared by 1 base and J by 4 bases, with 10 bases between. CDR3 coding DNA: TGTGCCAGCAGTGAATCCCGAACTACCTATGGCTACACCTTC. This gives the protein CASSESRTTYGYTF.

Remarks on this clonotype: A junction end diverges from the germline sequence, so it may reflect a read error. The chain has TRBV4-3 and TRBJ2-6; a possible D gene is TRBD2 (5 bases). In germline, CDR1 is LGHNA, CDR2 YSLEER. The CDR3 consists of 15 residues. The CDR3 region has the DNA TGCACCAGCAGCCAAGCCGGGGCTGGGGCCAACGTCCTGACTTTC. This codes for CTSSQAGAGANVLTF.

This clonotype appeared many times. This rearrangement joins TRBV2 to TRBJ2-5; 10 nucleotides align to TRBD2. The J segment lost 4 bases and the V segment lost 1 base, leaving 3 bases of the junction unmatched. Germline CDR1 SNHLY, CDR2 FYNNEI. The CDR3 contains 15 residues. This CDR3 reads CASSEESGGAETQYF. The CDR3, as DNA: TGTGCCAGCAGTGAAGAAAGCGGGGGGGCAGAGACCCAGTACTTC.

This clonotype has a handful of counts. The CDR3 protein is CASSYGVGGQESSGNTIYF. The CDR3 nucleotides read TGTGCCAGCAGCTACGGGGTAGGGGGACAGGAGAGCTCTGGAAACACCATATATTTT. This chain uses TRBV7-6 with TRBJ1-3; TRBD1 agrees at 8 bases. The germline V gene encodes CDR1 SGHVS and CDR2 FNYEAQ. Losses at the gene ends were 4 bases for V and 0 bases for J; bases not matched to a gene: 14. The CDR3 contains 19 residues.

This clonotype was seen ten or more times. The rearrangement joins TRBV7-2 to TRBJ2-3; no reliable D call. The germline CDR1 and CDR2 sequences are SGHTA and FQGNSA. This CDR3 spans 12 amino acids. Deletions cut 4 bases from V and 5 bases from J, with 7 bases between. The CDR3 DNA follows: TGTGCCAGCAGCTCCTACCTAGATACGCAGTATTTT. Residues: CASSSYLDTQYF. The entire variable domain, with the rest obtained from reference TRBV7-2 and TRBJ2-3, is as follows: GAGVSQSPSNKVTEKGKDVELRCDPISGHTALYWYRQSLGQGLEFLIYFQGNSAPDKSGLPSDRFSAERTGGSVSTLTIQRTQQEDSAVYLCASSSYLDTQYFGPGTRLTVL.

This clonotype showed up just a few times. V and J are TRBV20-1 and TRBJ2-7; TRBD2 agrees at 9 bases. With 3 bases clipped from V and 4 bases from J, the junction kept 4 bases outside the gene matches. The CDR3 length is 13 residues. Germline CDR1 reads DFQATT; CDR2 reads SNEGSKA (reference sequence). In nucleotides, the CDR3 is TGCAGTGCTAGGGCTAGCGGGGTATACGAGCAGTACGTC. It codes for CSARASGVYEQYV.

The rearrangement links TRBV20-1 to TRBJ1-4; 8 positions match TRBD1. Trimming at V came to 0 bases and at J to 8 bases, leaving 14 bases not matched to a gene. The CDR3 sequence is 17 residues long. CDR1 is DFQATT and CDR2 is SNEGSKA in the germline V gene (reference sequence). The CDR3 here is CSARDTLRTGSEEKLFF. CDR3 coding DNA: TGCAGTGCTAGAGATACCCTAAGGACAGGGAGTGAGGAAAAACTGTTTTTT.

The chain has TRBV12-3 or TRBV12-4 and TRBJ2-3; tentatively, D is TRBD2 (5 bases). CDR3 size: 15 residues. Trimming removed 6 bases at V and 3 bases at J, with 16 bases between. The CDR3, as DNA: TGTGCCAGCAGCCCTCAGTCCGGGGTGACAGATACGCAGTATTTT. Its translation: CASSPQSGVTDTQYF.

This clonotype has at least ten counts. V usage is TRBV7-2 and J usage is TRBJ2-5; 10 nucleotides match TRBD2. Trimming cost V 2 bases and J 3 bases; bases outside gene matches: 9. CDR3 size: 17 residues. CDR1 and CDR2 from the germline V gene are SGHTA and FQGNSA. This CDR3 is CASSLTLAGALKETQYF. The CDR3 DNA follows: TGTGCCAGCAGCTTAACGCTAGCGGGGGCCTTGAAAGAGACCCAGTACTTC. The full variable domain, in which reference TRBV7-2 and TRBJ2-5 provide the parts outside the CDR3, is GAGVSQSPSNKVTEKGKDVELRCDPISGHTALYWYRQSLGQGLEFLIYFQGNSAPDKSGLPSDRFSAERTGGSVSTLTIQRTQQEDSAVYLCASSLTLAGALKETQYFGPGTRLLVL.

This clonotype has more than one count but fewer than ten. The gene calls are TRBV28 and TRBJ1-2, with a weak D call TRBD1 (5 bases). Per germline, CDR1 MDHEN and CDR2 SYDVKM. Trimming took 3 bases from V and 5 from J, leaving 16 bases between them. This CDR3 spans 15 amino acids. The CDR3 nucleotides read TGTGCCAGCAGTTTTCATTTTACAGGAGCATATGGCTACACCTTC. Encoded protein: CASSFHFTGAYGYTF.

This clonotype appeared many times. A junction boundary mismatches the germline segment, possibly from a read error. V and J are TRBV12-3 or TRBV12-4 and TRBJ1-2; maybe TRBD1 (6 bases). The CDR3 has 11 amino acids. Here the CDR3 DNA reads TGTGCCAGCAGCTTAGGGGGTGGCTACACCTTC. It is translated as CASSLGGGYTF.

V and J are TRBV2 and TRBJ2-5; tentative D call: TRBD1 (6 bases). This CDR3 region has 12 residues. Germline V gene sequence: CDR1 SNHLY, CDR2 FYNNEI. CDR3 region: CGQQGGRETQYF. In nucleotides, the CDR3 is TGTGGTCAGCAAGGGGGAAGGGAGACCCAGTACTTC.

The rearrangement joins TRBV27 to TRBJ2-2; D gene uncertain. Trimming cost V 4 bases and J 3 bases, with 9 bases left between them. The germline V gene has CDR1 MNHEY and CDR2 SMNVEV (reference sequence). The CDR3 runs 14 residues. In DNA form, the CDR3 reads TGTGCCAGCAGTTCTTATCCGGACACCGGGGAGCTGTTTTTT. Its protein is CASSSYPDTGELFF.

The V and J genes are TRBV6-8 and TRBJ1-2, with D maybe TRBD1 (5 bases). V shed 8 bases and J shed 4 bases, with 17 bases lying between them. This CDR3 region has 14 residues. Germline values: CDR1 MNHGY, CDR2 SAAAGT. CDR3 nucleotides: TGTGCCAGCTCTACCATGGGACCGATCTATGGCTACACCTTC. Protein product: CASSTMGPIYGYTF.

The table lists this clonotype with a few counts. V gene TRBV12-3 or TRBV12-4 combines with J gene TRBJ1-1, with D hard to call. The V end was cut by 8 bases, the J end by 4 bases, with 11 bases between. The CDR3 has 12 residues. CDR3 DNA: TGTGCCAGCCGCCTTGGGTTCACTGAAGCTTTCTTT. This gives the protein CASRLGFTEAFF.

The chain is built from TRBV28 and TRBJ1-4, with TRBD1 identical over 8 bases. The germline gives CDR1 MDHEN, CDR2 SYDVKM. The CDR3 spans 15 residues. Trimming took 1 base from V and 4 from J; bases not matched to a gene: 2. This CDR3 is CASSLSDRGNEKLFF. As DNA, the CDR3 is TGTGCCAGCAGTTTATCAGACAGGGGTAATGAAAAACTGTTTTTT.

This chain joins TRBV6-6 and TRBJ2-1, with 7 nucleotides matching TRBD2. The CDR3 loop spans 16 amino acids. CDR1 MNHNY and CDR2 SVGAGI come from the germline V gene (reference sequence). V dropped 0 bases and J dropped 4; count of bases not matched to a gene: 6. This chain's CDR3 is CASSYSPAGKYNEQFF. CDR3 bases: TGTGCCAGCAGTTACTCTCCAGCGGGGAAATACAATGAGCAGTTCTTC.

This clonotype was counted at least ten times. Here the CDR3 reads CASFRGSGGASETQYF. The DNA of the CDR3 is TGTGCCAGCTTCCGAGGGAGCGGGGGGGCGTCTGAGACCCAGTACTTC. The chain has TRBV7-6 and TRBJ2-5; 10 nucleotides line up with TRBD2. The V segment lost 8 bases and the J segment 5 bases; nucleotides outside the gene matches: 14. This CDR3 is built from 16 residues. The V gene's germline CDR1 is SGHVS and CDR2 FNYEAQ.

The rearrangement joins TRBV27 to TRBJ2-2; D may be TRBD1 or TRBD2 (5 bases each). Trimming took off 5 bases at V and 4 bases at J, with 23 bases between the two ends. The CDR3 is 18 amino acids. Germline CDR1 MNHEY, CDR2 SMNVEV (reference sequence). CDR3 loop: CASSITFSTMRGTGELFF. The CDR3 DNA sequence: TGTGCCAGCAGTATAACTTTTTCTACGATGAGGGGCACCGGGGAGCTGTTTTTT.

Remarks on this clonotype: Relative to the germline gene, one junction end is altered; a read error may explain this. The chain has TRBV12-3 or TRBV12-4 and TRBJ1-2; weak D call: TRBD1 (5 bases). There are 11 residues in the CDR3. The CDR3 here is CASSNPDTRAF. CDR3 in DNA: TGTGCCAGCAGTAACCCGGACACCCGGGCATTT.

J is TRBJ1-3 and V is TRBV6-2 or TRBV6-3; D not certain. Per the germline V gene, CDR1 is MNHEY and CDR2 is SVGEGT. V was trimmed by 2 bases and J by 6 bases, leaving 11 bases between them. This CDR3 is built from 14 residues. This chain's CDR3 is CASSYQIGSNTIYF. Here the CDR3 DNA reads TGTGCCAGCAGTTACCAGATTGGGTCAAACACCATATATTTT.

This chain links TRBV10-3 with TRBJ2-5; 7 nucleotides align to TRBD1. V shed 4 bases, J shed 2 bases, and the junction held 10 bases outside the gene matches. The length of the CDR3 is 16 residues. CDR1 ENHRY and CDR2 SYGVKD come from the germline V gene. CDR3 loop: CAISGTGAPAQETQYF. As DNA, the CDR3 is TGTGCCATCAGTGGCACAGGGGCCCCAGCTCAAGAGACCCAGTACTTC.

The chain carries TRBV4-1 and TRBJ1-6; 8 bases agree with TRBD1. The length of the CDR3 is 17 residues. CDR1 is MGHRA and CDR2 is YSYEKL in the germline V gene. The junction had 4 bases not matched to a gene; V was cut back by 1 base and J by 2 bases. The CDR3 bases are TGCGCCAGCAGCCAAGGACAGGGGCTTACCTATAATTCACCCCTCCACTTT. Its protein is CASSQGQGLTYNSPLHF.

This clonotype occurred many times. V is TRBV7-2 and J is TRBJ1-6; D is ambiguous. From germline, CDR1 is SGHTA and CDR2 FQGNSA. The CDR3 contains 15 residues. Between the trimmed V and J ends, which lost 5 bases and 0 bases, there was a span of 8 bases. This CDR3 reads CASSPGSSYNSPLHF. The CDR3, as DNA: TGTGCCAGCAGCCCGGGGAGCTCCTATAATTCACCCCTCCACTTT.

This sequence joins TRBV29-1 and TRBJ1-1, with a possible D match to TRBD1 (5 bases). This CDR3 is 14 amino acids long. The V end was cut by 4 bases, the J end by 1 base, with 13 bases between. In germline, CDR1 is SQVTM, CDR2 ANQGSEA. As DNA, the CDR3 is TGCAGCGTTGTGACAGAAGGGCCGAACACTGAAGCTTTCTTT. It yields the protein CSVVTEGPNTEAFF.

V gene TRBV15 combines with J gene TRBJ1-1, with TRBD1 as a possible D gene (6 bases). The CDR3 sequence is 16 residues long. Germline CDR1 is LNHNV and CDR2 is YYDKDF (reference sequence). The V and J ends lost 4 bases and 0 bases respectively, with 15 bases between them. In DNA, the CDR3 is TGTGCCACCAGCACCCGACAGGCTAACATGAACACTGAAGCTTTCTTT. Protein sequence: CATSTRQANMNTEAFF.

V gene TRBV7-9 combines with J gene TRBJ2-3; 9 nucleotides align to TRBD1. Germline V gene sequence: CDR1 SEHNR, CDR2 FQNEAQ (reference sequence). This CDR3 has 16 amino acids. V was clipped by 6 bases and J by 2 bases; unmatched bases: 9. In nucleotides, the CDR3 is TGTGCCAGCAGGTTCCCACAGGGGGCGACCACAGATACGCAGTATTTT. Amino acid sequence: CASRFPQGATTDTQYF.